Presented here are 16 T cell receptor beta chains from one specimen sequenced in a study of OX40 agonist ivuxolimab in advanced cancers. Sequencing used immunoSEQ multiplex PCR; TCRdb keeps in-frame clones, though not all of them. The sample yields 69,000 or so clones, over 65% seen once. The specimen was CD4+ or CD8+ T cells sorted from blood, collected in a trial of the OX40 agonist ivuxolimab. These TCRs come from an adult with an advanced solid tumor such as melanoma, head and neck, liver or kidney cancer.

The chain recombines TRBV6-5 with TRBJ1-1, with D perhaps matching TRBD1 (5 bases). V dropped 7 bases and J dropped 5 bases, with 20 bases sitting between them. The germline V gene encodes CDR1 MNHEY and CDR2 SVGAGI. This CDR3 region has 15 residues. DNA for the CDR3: TGTGCCAGCACCCCCCTCGGGGCGGCTAGAACTGAAGCTTTCTTT. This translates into CASTPLGAARTEAFF.

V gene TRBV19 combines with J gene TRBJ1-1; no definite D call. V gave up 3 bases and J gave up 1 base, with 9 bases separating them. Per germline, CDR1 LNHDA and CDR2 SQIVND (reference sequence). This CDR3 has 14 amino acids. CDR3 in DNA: TGTGCCAGTAGTATGGGTACGGGGAACACTGAAGCTTTCTTT. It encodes CASSMGTGNTEAFF.

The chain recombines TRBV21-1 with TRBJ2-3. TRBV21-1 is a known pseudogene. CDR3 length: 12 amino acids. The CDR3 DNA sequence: TGTGCCAGCAGCACCCGCACAGATACGCAGTATTTT. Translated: CASSTRTDTQYF.

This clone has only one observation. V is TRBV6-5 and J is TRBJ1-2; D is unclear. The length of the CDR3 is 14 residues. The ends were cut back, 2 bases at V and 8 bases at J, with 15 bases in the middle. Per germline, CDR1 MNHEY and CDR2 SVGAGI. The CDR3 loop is CASSYVEGAGGYTF. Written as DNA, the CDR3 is TGTGCCAGCAGTTACGTCGAGGGCGCCGGGGGCTACACCTTC.

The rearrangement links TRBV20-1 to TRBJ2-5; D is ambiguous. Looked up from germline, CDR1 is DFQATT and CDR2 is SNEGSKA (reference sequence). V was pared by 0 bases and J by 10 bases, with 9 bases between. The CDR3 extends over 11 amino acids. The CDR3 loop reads CSAREVQIQYF. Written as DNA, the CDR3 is TGCAGTGCTAGAGAAGTCCAAATCCAGTACTTC.

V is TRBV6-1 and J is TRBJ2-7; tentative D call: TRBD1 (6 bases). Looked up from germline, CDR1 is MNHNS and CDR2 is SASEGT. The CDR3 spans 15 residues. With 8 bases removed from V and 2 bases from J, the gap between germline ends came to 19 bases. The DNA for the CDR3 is TGTGCCAGCCGGGCGGGCGCAGGGGACCCCTACGAGCAGTACTTC. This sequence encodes CASRAGAGDPYEQYF.

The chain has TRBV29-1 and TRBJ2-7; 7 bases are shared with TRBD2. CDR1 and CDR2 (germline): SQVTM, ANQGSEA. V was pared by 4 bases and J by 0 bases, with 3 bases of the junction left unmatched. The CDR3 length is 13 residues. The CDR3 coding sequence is TGCAGCGTTGCGGGGGGAAACTCCTACGAGCAGTACTTC. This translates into CSVAGGNSYEQYF.

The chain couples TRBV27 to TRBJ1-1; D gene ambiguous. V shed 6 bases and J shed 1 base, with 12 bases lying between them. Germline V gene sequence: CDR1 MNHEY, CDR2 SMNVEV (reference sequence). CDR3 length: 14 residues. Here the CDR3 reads CASSLVGRNTEAFF. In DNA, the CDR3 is TGTGCCAGCAGCCTGGTGGGGAGGAACACTGAAGCTTTCTTT.

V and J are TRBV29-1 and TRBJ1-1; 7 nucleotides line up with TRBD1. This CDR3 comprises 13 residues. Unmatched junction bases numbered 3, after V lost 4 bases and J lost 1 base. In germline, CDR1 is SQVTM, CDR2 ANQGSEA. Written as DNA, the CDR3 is TGCAGCGTTGTAACAGGGGAGAACACTGAAGCTTTCTTT. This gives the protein CSVVTGENTEAFF.

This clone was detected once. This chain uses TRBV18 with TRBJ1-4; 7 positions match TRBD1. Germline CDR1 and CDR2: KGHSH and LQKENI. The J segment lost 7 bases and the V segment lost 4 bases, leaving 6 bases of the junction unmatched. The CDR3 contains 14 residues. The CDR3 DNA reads TGTGCCAGCTCACGTGAGACAGGGAGTGAAAAACTGTTTTTT. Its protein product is CASSRETGSEKLFF.

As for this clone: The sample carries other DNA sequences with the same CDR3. CDR3: CASSLGLAGAYEQYF. The CDR3 nucleotides read TGCGCCAGCAGCTTGGGACTAGCGGGAGCCTACGAGCAGTACTTC. This chain uses TRBV5-1 with TRBJ2-7; 12 bases are shared with TRBD2. Trimming at V came to 0 bases and at J to 2 bases, leaving 0 bases not matched to a gene. CDR3 size: 15 residues. Germline V gene sequence: CDR1 SGHRS, CDR2 YFSETQ. The full variable domain, its missing parts supplied by reference TRBV5-1 and TRBJ2-7, is KAGVTQTPRYLIKTRGQQVTLSCSPISGHRSVSWYQQTPGQGLQFLFEYFSETQRNKGNFPGRFSGRQFSNSRSEMNVSTLELGDSALYLCASSLGLAGAYEQYFGPGTRLTVT.

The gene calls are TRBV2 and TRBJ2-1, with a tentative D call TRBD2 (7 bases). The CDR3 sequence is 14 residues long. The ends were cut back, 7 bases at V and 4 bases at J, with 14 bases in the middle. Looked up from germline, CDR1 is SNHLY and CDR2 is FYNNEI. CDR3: CASISGGRYNEQFF. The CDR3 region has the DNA TGTGCCAGCATCTCGGGGGGCCGGTACAATGAGCAGTTCTTC.

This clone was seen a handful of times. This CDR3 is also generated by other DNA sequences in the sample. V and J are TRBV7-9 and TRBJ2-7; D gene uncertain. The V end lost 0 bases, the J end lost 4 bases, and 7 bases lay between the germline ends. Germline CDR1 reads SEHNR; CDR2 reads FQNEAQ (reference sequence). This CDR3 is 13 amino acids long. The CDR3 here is CASSLAGSYEQYF. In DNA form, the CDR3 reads TGTGCCAGCAGCTTAGCGGGTTCTTACGAGCAGTACTTC.

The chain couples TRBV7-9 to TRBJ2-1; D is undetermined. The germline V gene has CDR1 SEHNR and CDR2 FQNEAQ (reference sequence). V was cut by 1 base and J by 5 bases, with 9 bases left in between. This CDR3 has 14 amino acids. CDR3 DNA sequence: TGTGCCAGCAGCTTAGAGAGGTCCAACAATGAGCAGTTCTTC. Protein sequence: CASSLERSNNEQFF.

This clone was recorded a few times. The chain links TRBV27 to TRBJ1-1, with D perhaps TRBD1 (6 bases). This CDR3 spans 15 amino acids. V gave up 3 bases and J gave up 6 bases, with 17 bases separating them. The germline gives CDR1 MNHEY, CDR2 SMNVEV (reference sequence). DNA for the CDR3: TGTGCCAGCAGTTTGATTCCGGGGGGGCTCCCTGAAGCTTTCTTT. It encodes CASSLIPGGLPEAFF.

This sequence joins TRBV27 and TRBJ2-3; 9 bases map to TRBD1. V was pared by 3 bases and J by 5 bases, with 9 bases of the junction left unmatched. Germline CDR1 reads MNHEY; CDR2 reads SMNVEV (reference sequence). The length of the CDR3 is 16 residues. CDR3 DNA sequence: TGTGCCAGCAGTTTTATGCCGGGACAGGGTAGAGATACGCAGTATTTT. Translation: CASSFMPGQGRDTQYF.